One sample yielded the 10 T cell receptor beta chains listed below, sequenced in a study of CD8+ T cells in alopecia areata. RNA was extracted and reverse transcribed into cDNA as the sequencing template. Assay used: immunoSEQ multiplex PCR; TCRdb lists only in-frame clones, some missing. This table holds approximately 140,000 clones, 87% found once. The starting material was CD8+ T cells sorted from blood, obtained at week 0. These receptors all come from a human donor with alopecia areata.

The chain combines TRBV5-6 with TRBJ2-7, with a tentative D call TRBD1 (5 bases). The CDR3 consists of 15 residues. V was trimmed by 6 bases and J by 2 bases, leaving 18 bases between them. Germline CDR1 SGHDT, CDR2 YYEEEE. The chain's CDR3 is CASTLRQKNTYEQYF. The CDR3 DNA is TGTGCCAGCACCTTACGACAGAAGAACACCTACGAGCAGTACTTC.

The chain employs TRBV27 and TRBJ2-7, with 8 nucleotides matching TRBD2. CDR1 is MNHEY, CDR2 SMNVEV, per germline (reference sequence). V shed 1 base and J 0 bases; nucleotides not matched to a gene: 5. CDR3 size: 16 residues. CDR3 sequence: CASSLLSGGRSYEQYF. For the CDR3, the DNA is TGTGCCAGCAGTTTATTAAGCGGGGGACGCTCCTACGAGCAGTACTTC.

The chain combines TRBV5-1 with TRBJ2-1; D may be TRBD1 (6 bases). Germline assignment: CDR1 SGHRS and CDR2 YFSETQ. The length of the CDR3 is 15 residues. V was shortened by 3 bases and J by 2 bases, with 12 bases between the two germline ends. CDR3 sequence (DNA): TGCGCCAGCAGCTCGGGTCGGGACACCTACAATGAGCAGTTCTTC. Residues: CASSSGRDTYNEQFF.

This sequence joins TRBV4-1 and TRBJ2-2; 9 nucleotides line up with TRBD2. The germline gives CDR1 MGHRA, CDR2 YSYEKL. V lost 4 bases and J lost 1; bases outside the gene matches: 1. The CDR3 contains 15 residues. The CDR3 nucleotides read TGCGCCAGCAGCCTTAGCGGGGGGAACACCGGGGAGCTGTTTTTT. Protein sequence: CASSLSGGNTGELFF.

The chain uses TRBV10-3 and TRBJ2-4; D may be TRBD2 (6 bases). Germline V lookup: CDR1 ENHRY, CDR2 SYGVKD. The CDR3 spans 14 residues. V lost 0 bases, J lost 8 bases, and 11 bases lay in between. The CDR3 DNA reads TGTGCCATCAGTGAGTCGGAGGGTTGGGACATTCAGTACTTC. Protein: CAISESEGWDIQYF.

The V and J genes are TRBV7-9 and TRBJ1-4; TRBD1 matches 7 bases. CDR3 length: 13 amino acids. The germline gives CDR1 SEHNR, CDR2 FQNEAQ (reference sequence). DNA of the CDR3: TGTGCAACGCTTGGACAGGTCAATGAAAAACTGTTTTTT. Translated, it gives CATLGQVNEKLFF.

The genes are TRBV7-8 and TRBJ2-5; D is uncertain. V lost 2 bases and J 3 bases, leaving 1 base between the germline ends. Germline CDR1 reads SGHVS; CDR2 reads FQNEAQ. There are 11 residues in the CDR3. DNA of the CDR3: TGTGCCAGCAGCTTAAAAGAGACCCAGTACTTC. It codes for CASSLKETQYF.

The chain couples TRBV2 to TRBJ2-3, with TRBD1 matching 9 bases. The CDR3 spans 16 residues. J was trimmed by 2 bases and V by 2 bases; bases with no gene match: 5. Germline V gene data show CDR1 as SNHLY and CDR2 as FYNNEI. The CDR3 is CASSEQGTGNTDTQYF. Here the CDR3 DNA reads TGTGCCAGCAGTGAACAGGGGACAGGGAACACAGATACGCAGTATTTT.

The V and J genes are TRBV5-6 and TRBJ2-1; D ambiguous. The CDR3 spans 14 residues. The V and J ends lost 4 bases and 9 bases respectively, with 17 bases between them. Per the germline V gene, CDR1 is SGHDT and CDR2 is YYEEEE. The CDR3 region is CASSLMIRVAEQFF. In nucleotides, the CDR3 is TGTGCCAGCAGCCTGATGATCCGGGTGGCTGAGCAGTTCTTC.

CDR3 amino acids: CASSDHEQYF. The DNA of the CDR3 is TGTGCCAGCAGTGACCACGAGCAGTACTTC. The rearrangement joins TRBV6-1 to TRBJ2-7; D gene uncertain. Germline V gives CDR1 MNHNS, CDR2 SASEGT. V was shortened by 3 bases and J by 5 bases, with 2 bases between the two germline ends. The CDR3 is 10 amino acids.